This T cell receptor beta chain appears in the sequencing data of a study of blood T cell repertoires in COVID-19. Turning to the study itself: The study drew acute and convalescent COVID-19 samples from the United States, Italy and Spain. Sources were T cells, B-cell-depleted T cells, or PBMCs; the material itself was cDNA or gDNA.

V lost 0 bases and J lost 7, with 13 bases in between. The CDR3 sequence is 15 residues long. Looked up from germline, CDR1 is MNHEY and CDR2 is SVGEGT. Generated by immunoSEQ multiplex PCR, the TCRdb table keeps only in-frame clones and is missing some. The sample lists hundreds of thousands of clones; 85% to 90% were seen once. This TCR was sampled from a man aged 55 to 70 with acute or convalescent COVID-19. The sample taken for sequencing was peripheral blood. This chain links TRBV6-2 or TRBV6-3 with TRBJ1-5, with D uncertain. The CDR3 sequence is CASSYSLPSGQPQHF. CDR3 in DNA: TGTGCCAGCAGTTACTCGTTACCATCGGGGCAGCCCCAGCATTTT.